The clone carrying this T cell receptor beta chain was observed many times. V shed 6 bases, J shed 4 bases, and the junction held 5 bases outside the gene matches. The CDR3 runs 15 residues. Germline V CDR1 and CDR2: LGHNT, FRNRAP. What was amplified from RNA transcripts were TCR beta CDR3 regions. RT-PCR in the first round (using the HTBI primer set) targeted the TCR CDR3. TCRdb re-analysed the multiplex PCR reads in MiXCR, keeping a single row per CDR3 protein. Here the sample spans 600,000 to 650,000 distinct CDR3 sequences, under 20% being singletons. The data are from a study of T cells in Graves' hyperthyroidism and ophthalmopathy. Background on the study: Peripheral blood samples were taken at initial diagnosis, prior to any treatment.

Newly diagnosed hyperthyroidism patients aged 18 to 65 years had disease lasting under 2 months. Each diagnosis drew on symptoms, thyroxine, TRAb, thyroid ultrasound and orbital computed tomography findings. Out of around 10 ml of fresh peripheral blood came the PBMCs. This sequence was found in a woman between 25 and 40 years old with Graves' hyperthyroidism. The gene calls are TRBV12-5 and TRBJ2-7, with 14 bases that match TRBD2. The sample taken for sequencing was blood. As DNA, the CDR3 is TGTGCTAGTGGCCGAGGGACTAGCGGGAGATACGAGCAGTACTTC. Translation: CASGRGTSGRYEQYF.